The source of this T cell receptor beta chain is a study of blood T cells in healthy people across ages. Germline V gene lookup returns CDR1 SEHNR and CDR2 FQNEAQ (reference sequence). V gave up 5 bases and J gave up 10 bases, with 12 bases separating them. This CDR3 region has 12 residues. This clonotype was seen a handful of times. Next came a second PCR, run for about 7 to 12 cycles, which used a sample-barcoded 5' primer along with a J-beta primer mix. TCRdb processed the 5' RACE reads anew with MiXCR; each CDR3 protein has one entry. Of roughly 1,300,000 distinct CDR3 sequences detected, 59% appear once; the ten largest clones hold under 8.5%.

The receptor's source is a man between 18 and 29 years old in good health. This chain connects TRBV7-9 to TRBJ2-1; D may be TRBD1 (6 bases). The sequenced sample consisted of blood. The CDR3 DNA follows: TGTGCCAGCAGCAGGACAGTTGACGAGCAGTTCTTC. It encodes CASSRTVDEQFF.